This T cell receptor beta chain was captured by sequencing in a study of beta chain features in type 1 diabetes. Sequencing targeted expressed TCRB transcripts, as all isolated RNA had been reverse transcribed. TCRdb's copy holds only in-frame clones and misses some; the assay was immunoSEQ multiplex PCR. This table has some 140,000 clones, approximately 9% appearing once. Via the markers CD45RO/CCR7/CD25/CD127/CD95/CD27, stem cell-like memory, regulatory, central memory and naive CD4+ cells were sorted. General study findings and limits: When Type 1 diabetes patients were examined, their TCRB CDR3s proved moderately but significantly shorter in all four CD4+ subsets.

In its sample, this clone was seen a few times. Its specificity is not known. Distinct nucleotide sequences in the sample also encode this CDR3. The germline V and J ends were trimmed by 4 bases and 3 bases, with 6 bases remaining between them. CDR1 and CDR2 from the germline V gene are MDHEN and SYDVKM. The CDR3 is made up of 12 amino acids. Sample: central memory CD4+ T cells from blood. The clonotype comes from a man between 25 and 39 years old with type 1 diabetes. This chain joins TRBV28 and TRBJ1-2; D is possibly TRBD1 (6 bases). In DNA form, the CDR3 reads TGTGCCAGCAGTTCAGGGGACTATGGCTACACCTTC. This encodes CASSSGDYGYTF.